Presented here are 30 T cell receptor beta chains from one specimen sequenced in a study of cytomegalovirus exposure and HLA in healthy donors. PCR primers comprised 60 Vbeta and 13 Jbeta primers. Clones were sequenced by immunoSEQ multiplex PCR, and TCRdb holds only the in-frame ones, with some missing. The top ten hold about a tenth of the sample, which has 65,000 to 70,000 clones, less than 75% seen once. Source material: PBMCs. The source is a woman aged 30 to 39 in good health and CMV-seronegative.

The J gene is TRBJ1-2, the V gene TRBV6-1; a possible D gene is TRBD1 (5 bases). CDR1 and CDR2 (germline): MNHNS, SASEGT. V lost 1 base, J lost 2 bases, and 11 bases lay in between. The CDR3 is 15 amino acids. In DNA, the CDR3 is TGTGCCAGCAGTGAAGTGGGGCAGCCAAACTATGGCTACACCTTC. Amino acid sequence: CASSEVGQPNYGYTF.

The chain recombines TRBV7-9 with TRBJ2-7; 11 nucleotides match TRBD2. The V segment lost 5 bases and the J segment 0 bases; nucleotides outside the gene matches: 6. There are 16 residues in the CDR3. The V gene's germline CDR1 is SEHNR and CDR2 FQNEAQ (reference sequence). The CDR3 here is CASSPPGLAASYEQYF. The CDR3, as DNA: TGTGCCAGCAGCCCACCGGGACTAGCGGCCTCCTACGAGCAGTACTTC.

The rearrangement joins TRBV4-1 to TRBJ1-2; no firm D call. CDR1 and CDR2 (germline): MGHRA, YSYEKL. This CDR3 comprises 13 residues. V was pared by 1 base and J by 7 bases, with 10 bases between. The CDR3 bases are TGCGCCAGCAGCCAAGTTGGGCTACTTGGCTACACCTTC. As protein: CASSQVGLLGYTF.

This clone was recorded many times. This sequence joins TRBV5-6 and TRBJ1-3; 8 nucleotides line up with TRBD1. Germline V gene data show CDR1 as SGHDT and CDR2 as YYEEEE. The CDR3 length is 16 residues. V shed 1 base and J 2 bases; nucleotides not matched to a gene: 5. The CDR3 here is CASSLTGGVTGNTIYF. In DNA, the CDR3 is TGTGCCAGCAGCTTGACAGGGGGGGTTACTGGAAACACCATATATTTT.

The chain carries TRBV5-1 and TRBJ1-5; 8 nucleotides line up with TRBD1. V was clipped by 1 base and J by 5 bases; unmatched bases: 11. Looked up from germline, CDR1 is SGHRS and CDR2 is YFSETQ. The CDR3 runs to 17 residues. CDR3 region: CASSLFPRGRLDQPQHF. CDR3 DNA: TGCGCCAGCAGCTTGTTTCCCAGGGGGCGCTTGGATCAGCCCCAGCATTTT.

The chain has TRBV5-6 and TRBJ2-4; maybe TRBD1 (5 bases). Germline CDR1 and CDR2: SGHDT and YYEEEE. The CDR3 is made up of 14 amino acids. Deletions cut 0 bases from V and 2 bases from J, with 6 bases between. In DNA form, the CDR3 reads TGTGCCAGCAGCTTGGTGGACACCAAAAACATTCAGTACTTC. The encoded protein is CASSLVDTKNIQYF.

This clone occurred a few times. This sequence joins TRBV7-9 and TRBJ2-1; 8 bases map to TRBD2. The J segment lost 9 bases and the V segment lost 5 bases, leaving 12 bases of the junction unmatched. The CDR3 runs to 15 residues. The germline gives CDR1 SEHNR, CDR2 FQNEAQ (reference sequence). CDR3 coding DNA: TGTGCCAGCAGCCCCTTGGGCGGGGGGTGGAGTGAGCAGTTCTTC. This sequence encodes CASSPLGGGWSEQFF.

The rearrangement uses TRBV4-2 and TRBJ2-1; D might be TRBD2 (5 bases). This CDR3 comprises 13 residues. Germline V lookup: CDR1 LGHNA, CDR2 YNFKEQ. Deletions cut 3 bases from V and 8 bases from J, with 11 bases between. In DNA form, the CDR3 reads TGTGCCAGCAGCCATACTCCGAGGGATGAGCAGTTCTTC. This gives the protein CASSHTPRDEQFF.

The chain uses TRBV2 and TRBJ1-3, with D tentatively TRBD1 (6 bases). Per germline, CDR1 SNHLY and CDR2 FYNNEI. Deletions cut 8 bases from V and 5 bases from J, with 13 bases between. The CDR3 is 13 amino acids. The CDR3 DNA sequence: TGTGCCAGCCGAACAGGGTTAAGAAACACCATATATTTT. It encodes CASRTGLRNTIYF.

V gene TRBV5-6 combines with J gene TRBJ1-4; D may be TRBD1 (5 bases). In germline, CDR1 is SGHDT, CDR2 YYEEEE. This CDR3 is 16 amino acids long. V was clipped by 0 bases and J by 5 bases, with 14 bases between them. The CDR3 reads CASSLAGTVRNEKLFF. CDR3 DNA sequence: TGTGCCAGCAGCTTGGCCGGGACTGTCCGAAATGAAAAACTGTTTTTT. Based on the CDR3 plus reference TRBV5-6 and TRBJ1-4, the full variable domain is DAGVTQSPTHLIKTRGQQVTLRCSPKSGHDTVSWYQQALGQGPQFIFQYYEEEERQRGNFPDRFSGHQFPNYSSELNVNALLLGDSALYLCASSLAGTVRNEKLFFGSGTQLSVL.

Only a few counts were recorded for this clone. The V call is TRBV6-6, the J call TRBJ1-5; D gene unclear. Germline CDR1 MNHNY, CDR2 SVGAGI (reference sequence). Trimming removed 6 bases at V and 3 bases at J, with 9 bases between. This CDR3 has 13 amino acids. The CDR3 nucleotides are TGTGCCAGCAGCCTCCAGGTCAATCAGCCCCAGCATTTT. Translating it yields CASSLQVNQPQHF.

With respect to this clone: The CDR3 carries no conserved terminal phenylalanine or tryptophan, so it likely arises from a read error. V gene TRBV29-1 combines with J gene TRBJ1-1, with 8 bases that match TRBD1. Germline assignment: CDR1 SQVTM and CDR2 ANQGSEA. With 4 bases clipped from V and 6 bases from J, the junction kept 10 bases outside the gene matches. The CDR3 extends over 14 amino acids. Here the CDR3 reads CSVGTGNMDPEAFV. CDR3 nucleotides: TGCAGCGTTGGGACAGGGAATATGGATCCTGAAGCTTTCGTT.

The sample holds one count of this clone. The DNA of the CDR3 is TGTGCCAGCGATGCTGGGCAGCTGAACACTGAAGCTTTCTTT. The encoded protein is CASDAGQLNTEAFF. V is TRBV2 and J is TRBJ1-1; D is ambiguous. Germline V gene data show CDR1 as SNHLY and CDR2 as FYNNEI. The CDR3 consists of 14 residues. Trimming shortened V by 8 bases and J by 0 bases, and 13 bases separated the two germline ends.

The chain joins TRBV15 to TRBJ2-7, with 11 nucleotides matching TRBD1. The CDR3 has 15 amino acids. The V segment lost 2 bases and the J segment 3 bases; nucleotides outside the gene matches: 3. Germline values: CDR1 LNHNV, CDR2 YYDKDF (reference sequence). The CDR3 coding sequence is TGTGCCACCAGCAGACAGGACAGGGGGCTCTACGAGCAGTACTTC. Amino acids: CATSRQDRGLYEQYF.

V is TRBV10-3 and J is TRBJ2-5; 7 nucleotides agree with TRBD1. CDR1 ENHRY and CDR2 SYGVKD come from the germline V gene. The CDR3 runs 13 residues. Unmatched junction bases numbered 2, after V lost 6 bases and J lost 1 base. The CDR3 region is CAIRGQSQETQYF. CDR3 sequence (DNA): TGTGCCATCAGGGGACAGTCCCAAGAGACCCAGTACTTC.

The chain combines TRBV10-1 with TRBJ1-1; 7 bases align to TRBD1. V shed 3 bases, J shed 1 base, and the junction held 5 bases outside the gene matches. The CDR3 runs to 15 residues. Germline CDR1 WNHNN, CDR2 SYGVQD (reference sequence). The CDR3 sequence: CASSDSGTANTEAFF. The CDR3 region has the DNA TGCGCCAGCAGTGATTCCGGGACAGCGAACACTGAAGCTTTCTTT.

The chain has TRBV6-1 and TRBJ2-3; 7 bases are shared with TRBD1. Trimming cost V 6 bases and J 0 bases; bases outside gene matches: 0. The CDR3 covers 13 residues. From germline, CDR1 is MNHNS and CDR2 SASEGT. CDR3 nucleotides: TGTGCCAGCAGGGACAGGAGCACAGATACGCAGTATTTT. Protein: CASRDRSTDTQYF.

The rearrangement links TRBV14 to TRBJ2-2; a weak D match, TRBD2 (5 bases). Germline CDR1 is SGHDN and CDR2 is FVKESK. V was clipped by 5 bases and J by 1 base, with 8 bases between them. This CDR3 has 14 residues. CDR3 sequence reads: CASSSGLNTGELFF. DNA of the CDR3: TGTGCCAGCAGCTCCGGACTGAACACCGGGGAGCTGTTTTTT. Full variable domain (remainder filled in from reference TRBV14 and TRBJ2-2): EAGVTQFPSHSVIEKGQTVTLRCDPISGHDNLYWYRRVMGKEIKFLLHFVKESKQDESGMPNNRFLAERTGGTYSTLKVQPAELEDSGVYFCASSSGLNTGELFFGEGSRLTVL.

This chain uses TRBV30 with TRBJ2-5, with D perhaps matching TRBD1 (5 bases). The CDR3 covers 14 residues. The V and J ends lost 0 bases and 2 bases respectively, with 10 bases between them. Germline V gene lookup returns CDR1 GTSNPN and CDR2 SVGIG (reference sequence). The CDR3 sequence is CAWSVLGVQETQYF. CDR3 nucleotide sequence: TGTGCCTGGAGTGTATTAGGGGTTCAAGAGACCCAGTACTTC.

This chain connects TRBV4-2 to TRBJ2-7; weak D call: TRBD1 (6 bases). Germline lookup yields CDR1 LGHNA and CDR2 YNFKEQ. This CDR3 is built from 16 residues. V lost 4 bases and J 2 bases, leaving 18 bases between the germline ends. CDR3 nucleotides: TGTGCCAGCAGCCTAATCCGGACAGACGTCCCCTACGAGCAGTACTTC. Its protein is CASSLIRTDVPYEQYF.

The rearrangement joins TRBV15 to TRBJ1-4; 8 bases are shared with TRBD1. Trimming removed 4 bases from V and 1 base from J; junction bases left unmatched: 5. CDR3 length: 16 amino acids. Germline V lookup: CDR1 LNHNV, CDR2 YYDKDF (reference sequence). CDR3 nucleotides: TGTGCCACCAGCACAAGGACAGGGTTAACTAATGAAAAACTGTTTTTT. Translation: CATSTRTGLTNEKLFF.

The rearrangement joins TRBV25-1 to TRBJ2-3; 7 bases are shared with TRBD1. CDR1 and CDR2 (germline): MGHDK, SYGVNS. CDR3 length: 13 residues. J was trimmed by 4 bases and V by 7 bases; bases with no gene match: 5. The CDR3 loop is CASIDRVSDTQYF. The CDR3 region has the DNA TGTGCCAGCATTGACAGGGTTTCAGATACGCAGTATTTT.

The V and J genes are TRBV10-3 and TRBJ1-1; possible D gene TRBD1, 5 bases. Per the germline V gene, CDR1 is ENHRY and CDR2 is SYGVKD. V gave up 5 bases and J gave up 0 bases, with 10 bases separating them. There are 14 residues in the CDR3. The DNA for the CDR3 is TGTGCCATCAGTACGACAGTCATGAACACTGAAGCTTTCTTT. Residues: CAISTTVMNTEAFF.

The V and J genes are TRBV27 and TRBJ1-1, with D tentatively TRBD1 (5 bases). This CDR3 region has 15 residues. CDR1 is MNHEY and CDR2 is SMNVEV in the germline V gene (reference sequence). V shed 2 bases and J shed 0 bases, with 10 bases lying between them. DNA for the CDR3: TGTGCCAGCAGTTTAGGGGCAGGGCTGAACACTGAAGCTTTCTTT. Its translation: CASSLGAGLNTEAFF.

V and J are TRBV6-5 and TRBJ2-7; a possible D gene is TRBD1 (5 bases). The germline gives CDR1 MNHEY, CDR2 SVGAGI. Trimming took off 6 bases at V and 0 bases at J, with 9 bases between the two ends. This CDR3 is 13 amino acids long. Written as DNA, the CDR3 is TGTGCCAGCAGGACAGAAGCCTCCTACGAGCAGTACTTC. This encodes CASRTEASYEQYF.

In its sample, this clone was seen a few times. The genes are TRBV6-1 and TRBJ2-3; D is unclear. The germline gives CDR1 MNHNS, CDR2 SASEGT. This CDR3 has 14 residues. V was trimmed by 5 bases and J by 2 bases, leaving 11 bases between them. The CDR3 loop is CASSISSLTDTQYF. The CDR3 DNA reads as TGTGCCAGCAGTATATCTTCTCTCACAGATACGCAGTATTTT.

The rearrangement uses TRBV2 and TRBJ2-2; 9 bases are shared with TRBD2. The V gene end was trimmed by 7 bases and the J gene end by 3 bases; junction bases not matched to a gene: 3. CDR1 is SNHLY, CDR2 FYNNEI, per germline. The CDR3 extends over 14 amino acids. The CDR3 spells CASKRLADTGELFF. CDR3 DNA sequence: TGTGCCAGCAAGCGACTAGCGGACACCGGGGAGCTGTTTTTT.

V usage is TRBV5-1 and J usage is TRBJ1-2; 7 bases line up with TRBD1. The CDR3 is 15 amino acids. Trimming cost V 1 base and J 0 bases; bases outside gene matches: 3. Germline-derived CDR1 and CDR2 are SGHRS and YFSETQ. The CDR3 DNA sequence: TGCGCCAGCAGCTTGACCGGGACAGCTAACTATGGCTACACCTTC. This translates into CASSLTGTANYGYTF.

The rearrangement joins TRBV28 to TRBJ2-5; 8 bases fit TRBD1. Germline trimming cut 4 bases from V and 5 bases from J; bases unmatched to any gene: 3. The CDR3 sequence is 13 residues long. Germline V gene lookup returns CDR1 MDHEN and CDR2 SYDVKM. The CDR3 loop reads CASSWTGRETQYF. In nucleotides, the CDR3 is TGTGCCAGCAGTTGGACAGGGCGGGAGACCCAGTACTTC. The full variable domain, in which reference TRBV28 and TRBJ2-5 provide the parts outside the CDR3, is DVKVTQSSRYLVKRTGEKVFLECVQDMDHENMFWYRQDPGLGLRLIYFSYDVKMKEKGDIPEGYSVSREKKERFSLILESASTNQTSMYLCASSWTGRETQYFGPGTRLLVL.

This clone has a handful of counts. The chain links TRBV7-9 to TRBJ1-1; the match to TRBD1 covers 8 bases. V gave up 7 bases and J gave up 0 bases; unmatched junction bases: 7. CDR1 is SEHNR and CDR2 is FQNEAQ in the germline V gene (reference sequence). The CDR3 length is 15 residues. CDR3 amino acids: CASTPGGQMNTEAFF. The CDR3 nucleotides read TGTGCCAGCACCCCAGGGGGCCAAATGAACACTGAAGCTTTCTTT.